The next 19 T cell receptor beta chains were all read from a single sample in a study of shared T cell receptors in the human thymus. The data were produced by immunoSEQ multiplex PCR, yet TCRdb's version contains in-frame clones alone and is incomplete. Altogether about 660,000 clones are present, 70% to 90% being singletons, with the ten largest covering around 0.01%. These data were also filed under a second study, of human thymus T cells.

Sequencing input: thymocytes. Receptors were obtained from a boy less than two years old with a congenital heart defect.

The chain employs TRBV7-8 and TRBJ1-5; TRBD1 might be the D (5 bases). This CDR3 has 13 residues. The V gene's germline CDR1 is SGHVS and CDR2 FQNEAQ. The V and J ends lost 5 bases and 9 bases respectively, with 14 bases between them. The CDR3 nucleotides read TGTGCCAGCAGCCTAGAGCAGGGAAGGCCCCAGCATTTT. It yields the protein CASSLEQGRPQHF. Combining the CDR3 with reference TRBV7-8 and TRBJ1-5 gives the whole variable domain GAGVSQSPRYKVAKRGQDVALRCDPISGHVSLFWYQQALGQGPEFLTYFQNEAQLDKSGLPSDRFFAERPEGSVSTLKIQRTQQEDSAVYLCASSLEQGRPQHFGDGTRLSIL.

The chain is built from TRBV6-5 and TRBJ2-1, with TRBD1 as a possible D gene (6 bases). Trimming pared 6 bases from V and 6 bases from J, leaving 15 bases between. The V gene's germline CDR1 is MNHEY and CDR2 SVGAGI. The CDR3 spans 14 residues. CDR3 sequence: CASRVGAHTNEQFF. The CDR3 DNA reads TGTGCCAGCAGGGTGGGGGCACACACCAATGAGCAGTTCTTC.

The chain has TRBV29-1 and TRBJ1-1; possibly TRBD1 for D (5 bases). Germline loops: CDR1 SQVTM, CDR2 ANQGSEA. The ends were cut back, 4 bases at V and 0 bases at J, with 21 bases in the middle. The CDR3 extends over 17 amino acids. CDR3 sequence (DNA): TGCAGCGTTGCAAGACAGTTTATGGGGCTCATGAACACTGAAGCTTTCTTT. It yields the protein CSVARQFMGLMNTEAFF.

V is TRBV27 and J is TRBJ2-5; 7 bases are shared with TRBD1. The trim removed 8 bases at V and 1 base at J, leaving 13 bases unmatched. Germline CDR1 and CDR2: MNHEY and SMNVEV (reference sequence). The CDR3 loop spans 16 amino acids. The CDR3 is CASSSSGTEIQETQYF. The CDR3 DNA follows: TGTGCCAGCTCATCGTCCGGGACAGAAATCCAAGAGACCCAGTACTTC.

The chain links TRBV6-4 to TRBJ2-1; D unresolved. Germline CDR1 MRHNA, CDR2 SNTAGT. The CDR3 consists of 15 residues. V was pared by 2 bases and J by 4 bases, with 12 bases between. The CDR3 nucleotides are TGTGCCAGCAGTGACAACGCGGTCCCTTACAATGAGCAGTTCTTC. Its protein product is CASSDNAVPYNEQFF.

This clone was counted a few times. The rearrangement joins TRBV4-3 to TRBJ2-7, with D uncertain. This CDR3 is 14 amino acids long. V gave up 1 base and J gave up 0 bases, with 7 bases separating them. CDR1 is LGHNA and CDR2 is YSLEER in the germline V gene. The CDR3 spells CASSQASNSYEQYF. CDR3 DNA: TGCGCCAGCAGCCAAGCCTCTAACTCCTACGAGCAGTACTTC.

The CDR3 nucleotides read TGCGCCAGCAGTGAGGGGACTAGCGGGATATCCCCCTACGAGCAGTACTTC. Residues: CASSEGTSGISPYEQYF. This chain connects TRBV10-1 to TRBJ2-7; 13 bases match TRBD2. This CDR3 is 17 amino acids long. Germline V CDR1 and CDR2: WNHNN, SYGVQD (reference sequence). V dropped 2 bases and J dropped 2; count of bases not matched to a gene: 6.

The chain employs TRBV25-1 and TRBJ2-3; 8 bases match TRBD1. V shed 2 bases, J shed 2 bases, and the junction held 9 bases outside the gene matches. CDR1 and CDR2 from the germline V gene are MGHDK and SYGVNS. This CDR3 region has 17 residues. Here the CDR3 DNA reads TGTGCCAGCAGTGAACGAATCGGACAGGGTTACACAGATACGCAGTATTTT. It yields the protein CASSERIGQGYTDTQYF.

The rearrangement uses TRBV27 and TRBJ1-2; the D gene is possibly TRBD1 (5 bases). This CDR3 contains 12 residues. Looked up from germline, CDR1 is MNHEY and CDR2 is SMNVEV (reference sequence). Trimming removed 7 bases from V and 4 bases from J, with 10 bases in between. This CDR3 is CASKGHLYGYTF. As DNA, the CDR3 is TGTGCCAGCAAAGGACACCTCTATGGCTACACCTTC.

The CDR3 sequence: CASAQIRSDSYNEQFF. DNA of the CDR3: TGTGCTAGTGCCCAAATACGGAGCGACTCCTACAATGAGCAGTTCTTC. The chain recombines TRBV12-5 with TRBJ2-1; D gene unclear. Germline V gene sequence: CDR1 LGHNT, CDR2 FRNRAP. Trimming shortened V by 7 bases and J by 0 bases, and 16 bases separated the two germline ends. The CDR3 consists of 16 residues.

On this clone: Within the sample, other DNA sequences also encode this same CDR3. V gene TRBV20-1 combines with J gene TRBJ2-3; D is perhaps TRBD1 (6 bases). Germline V gene data show CDR1 as DFQATT and CDR2 as SNEGSKA (reference sequence). The length of the CDR3 is 11 residues. The V end lost 4 bases, the J end lost 6 bases, and 8 bases lay between the germline ends. In DNA, the CDR3 is TGCAGTGCTACAGGGGCCGATACGCAGTATTTT. Translated: CSATGADTQYF.

This CDR3 reads CASSPDSSYEQYF. The CDR3 DNA sequence: TGTGCCAGCAGTCCGGACAGCTCCTACGAGCAGTACTTC. The chain combines TRBV2 with TRBJ2-7; D is perhaps TRBD1 (6 bases). The CDR3 is 13 amino acids. Germline V lookup: CDR1 SNHLY, CDR2 FYNNEI. V lost 5 bases to trimming and J lost 0 bases, with 8 bases between them. Filled out from reference TRBV2 and TRBJ2-7, the complete variable domain reads EPEVTQTPSHQVTQMGQEVILRCVPISNHLYFYWYRQILGQKVEFLVSFYNNEISEKSEIFDDQFSVERPDGSNFTLKIRSTKLEDSAMYFCASSPDSSYEQYFGPGTRLTVT.

The chain combines TRBV18 with TRBJ2-3; D might be TRBD1 (5 bases). The germline gives CDR1 KGHSH, CDR2 LQKENI. Trimming pared 0 bases from V and 2 bases from J, leaving 12 bases between. The CDR3 is 16 amino acids. This CDR3 is CASSPPVVGDTDTQYF. The CDR3 coding sequence is TGTGCCAGCTCACCACCGGTGGTAGGGGACACAGATACGCAGTATTTT.

The gene calls are TRBV4-2 and TRBJ2-7, with D uncertain. V lost 0 bases and J lost 7, with 10 bases in between. The CDR3 has 13 residues. Per germline, CDR1 LGHNA and CDR2 YNFKEQ. DNA of the CDR3: TGTGCCAGCAGCCAAGAGAGCCTCTGGGAGCAGTACTTC. Its translation: CASSQESLWEQYF.

This clone was seen only a few times. CDR3 loop: CASSQLGERGKETQYF. CDR3 sequence (DNA): TGCGCCAGCAGCCAATTGGGAGAGCGGGGGAAGGAGACCCAGTACTTC. V and J are TRBV4-1 and TRBJ2-5, with 8 positions matching TRBD2. Germline CDR1 MGHRA, CDR2 YSYEKL. V gave up 2 bases and J gave up 5 bases; unmatched junction bases: 10. This CDR3 contains 16 residues.

This clone was observed once. The chain combines TRBV2 with TRBJ2-3; TRBD2 agrees at 7 bases. Germline assignment: CDR1 SNHLY and CDR2 FYNNEI. Germline trimming cut 6 bases from V and 4 bases from J; bases unmatched to any gene: 4. This CDR3 contains 13 residues. The CDR3 sequence: CASRRERADTQYF. DNA for the CDR3: TGTGCCAGCAGGCGGGAGCGCGCAGATACGCAGTATTTT. The whole variable domain, remainder taken from reference TRBV2 and TRBJ2-3, is EPEVTQTPSHQVTQMGQEVILRCVPISNHLYFYWYRQILGQKVEFLVSFYNNEISEKSEIFDDQFSVERPDGSNFTLKIRSTKLEDSAMYFCASRRERADTQYFGPGTRLTVL.

The chain employs TRBV4-2 and TRBJ2-5; D is unclear. The end of the DNA fits TRBJ2-7 better, so the J call may be wrong. CDR1 and CDR2 (germline): LGHNA, YNFKEQ. This CDR3 spans 13 amino acids. The CDR3: CASSRRLGYEQYF. CDR3 nucleotides: TGTGCCAGCAGCCGCCGTCTAGGTTACGAGCAGTACTTC.

The CDR3 loop reads CASSLGNRETQYF. CDR3 nucleotide sequence: TGTGCCAGCAGTTTAGGAAACAGAGAGACCCAGTACTTC. The chain is built from TRBV27 and TRBJ2-5; D remains unclear. The germline V gene encodes CDR1 MNHEY and CDR2 SMNVEV (reference sequence). This CDR3 region has 13 residues. Trimming stripped 2 bases from V and 4 bases from J, with 8 bases between.

The chain employs TRBV5-1 and TRBJ1-2, with TRBD1 identical over 9 bases. With 4 bases clipped from V and 8 bases from J, the junction kept 9 bases outside the gene matches. The germline V gene has CDR1 SGHRS and CDR2 YFSETQ. The CDR3 extends over 14 amino acids. The CDR3 protein is CASSIPPGQGGYTF. DNA for the CDR3: TGCGCCAGCAGCATCCCCCCTGGACAGGGGGGCTACACCTTC. Full variable domain (missing parts from reference TRBV5-1 and TRBJ1-2): KAGVTQTPRYLIKTRGQQVTLSCSPISGHRSVSWYQQTPGQGLQFLFEYFSETQRNKGNFPGRFSGRQFSNSRSEMNVSTLELGDSALYLCASSIPPGQGGYTFGSGTRLTVV.